The sequence of this T cell receptor (beta chain) was determined in a study of PD-L1 blockade in urothelial cancer. The overall study: Beginning in about 2014, patients received atezolizumab, given as 1,200 mg intravenously every 3 weeks. Each patient had 0 to 3 earlier chemotherapy regimens. Analyses used blood from 3 weeks (second dose) and 6 weeks after treatment start. Patients with male sex and bladder-origin urothelial cancer accounted for about 85% of the roughly 29 enrolled.

Germline V gene lookup returns CDR1 SGHVS and CDR2 FNYEAQ. The CDR3 runs 14 residues. V shed 5 bases and J 5 bases; nucleotides not matched to a gene: 6. Produced via immunoSEQ multiplex PCR; TCRdb's table is partial and in-frame only. Here the sample spans roughly 120,000 clones, around 89% being singletons. Time point described: peripheral blood 6 weeks after treatment start. Material: PBMCs, obtained around atezolizumab (anti-PD-L1) treatment. This receptor was identified in a man between 60 and 70 years old with urothelial cancer. The chain links TRBV7-6 to TRBJ2-1, with 7 bases fitting TRBD1. CDR3 sequence (DNA): TGTGCCAGCAGCGACCAGACAGGGAACAATGAGCAGTTCTTC. Translation: CASSDQTGNNEQFF. Looking up the rest from reference TRBV7-6 and TRBJ2-1 gives the full variable domain: GAGVSQSPRYKVTKRGQDVALRCDPISGHVSLYWYRQALGQGPEFLTYFNYEAQQDKSGLPNDRFSAERPEGSISTLTIQRTEQRDSAMYRCASSDQTGNNEQFFGPGTRLTVL.